The 3 T cell receptor beta chains given below trace back to one sample, sequenced in a study of human T cells and chemical hapten exposure. The sample's time point: patch test 1, 2 weeks after DPC sensitization. Indicated treatment: therapeutic diphenylcyclopropenone sensitization with weekly scalp DPC. MiXCR, applied by TCRdb to the RACE reads, yields one record per CDR3 protein. The repertoire includes fewer than 200,000 distinct CDR3 sequences, about a fifth of them detected once, and about 6.7% sits in the top ten. The source was whole blood, collected in connection with sensitization to the hapten diphenylcyclopropenone (DPC). Receptors were obtained from a woman between 45 and 65 years old with alopecia areata. Some clones in this sample may be carry-over from other donors' samples.

The V and J genes are TRBV15 and TRBJ2-7; a weak D match, TRBD1 (6 bases). V was shortened by 4 bases and J by 3 bases, with 16 bases between the two germline ends. The germline gives CDR1 LNHNV, CDR2 YYDKDF (reference sequence). The CDR3 covers 15 residues. CDR3 in DNA: TGTGCCACCAGCACCCCAGGGGCATCCCTCTACGAGCAGTACTTC. Translated, it gives CATSTPGASLYEQYF. The variable domain in full, completed from reference TRBV15 and TRBJ2-7, reads DAMVIQNPRYQVTQFGKPVTLSCSQTLNHNVMYWYQQKSSQAPKLLFHYYDKDFNNEADTPDNFQSRRPNTSFCFLDIRSPGLGDTAMYLCATSTPGASLYEQYFGPGTRLTVT.

This clonotype showed up just a few times. The chain joins TRBV7-6 to TRBJ1-3, with D tentatively TRBD1 (6 bases). The CDR3 runs 15 residues. Trimming shortened V by 5 bases and J by 0 bases, and 11 bases separated the two germline ends. Per germline, CDR1 SGHVS and CDR2 FNYEAQ. The CDR3 region has the DNA TGTGCCAGCAGCACGGACAGCAACTCTGGAAACACCATATATTTT. Its protein product is CASSTDSNSGNTIYF.

This clonotype was counted between two and nine times. The chain combines TRBV25-1 with TRBJ2-7; D gene unclear. CDR1 and CDR2 (germline): MGHDK, SYGVNS. V lost 4 bases and J 5 bases, leaving 9 bases between the germline ends. This CDR3 has 12 amino acids. CDR3 loop: CASSAPYDEQYF. CDR3 DNA sequence: TGTGCCAGCAGTGCTCCCTACGACGAGCAGTACTTC.